The clone carrying this TCR beta chain was counted between two and nine times. The sample belongs to a study of early T cells in non-severe SARS-CoV-2 infection. TCRdb re-analysed the 5' RACE reads in MiXCR, keeping a single row per CDR3 protein. The sample has more than 60,000 distinct CDR3 sequences, 9.5% seen once. This TCR came from an adult who was a healthcare worker with PCR-confirmed SARS-CoV-2 infection or an uninfected control (not recorded which). The sequencing sample was made of whole blood.

CDR3 protein: CASKQDRQEGQFF. The DNA for the CDR3 is TGTGCCAGCAAGCAAGACAGACAGGAAGGCCAGTTCTTC. This sequence joins TRBV2 and TRBJ2-1; TRBD1 might be the D (6 bases). Germline assignment: CDR1 SNHLY and CDR2 FYNNEI. Trimming removed 7 bases at V and 13 bases at J, with 20 bases between. CDR3 length: 13 amino acids.